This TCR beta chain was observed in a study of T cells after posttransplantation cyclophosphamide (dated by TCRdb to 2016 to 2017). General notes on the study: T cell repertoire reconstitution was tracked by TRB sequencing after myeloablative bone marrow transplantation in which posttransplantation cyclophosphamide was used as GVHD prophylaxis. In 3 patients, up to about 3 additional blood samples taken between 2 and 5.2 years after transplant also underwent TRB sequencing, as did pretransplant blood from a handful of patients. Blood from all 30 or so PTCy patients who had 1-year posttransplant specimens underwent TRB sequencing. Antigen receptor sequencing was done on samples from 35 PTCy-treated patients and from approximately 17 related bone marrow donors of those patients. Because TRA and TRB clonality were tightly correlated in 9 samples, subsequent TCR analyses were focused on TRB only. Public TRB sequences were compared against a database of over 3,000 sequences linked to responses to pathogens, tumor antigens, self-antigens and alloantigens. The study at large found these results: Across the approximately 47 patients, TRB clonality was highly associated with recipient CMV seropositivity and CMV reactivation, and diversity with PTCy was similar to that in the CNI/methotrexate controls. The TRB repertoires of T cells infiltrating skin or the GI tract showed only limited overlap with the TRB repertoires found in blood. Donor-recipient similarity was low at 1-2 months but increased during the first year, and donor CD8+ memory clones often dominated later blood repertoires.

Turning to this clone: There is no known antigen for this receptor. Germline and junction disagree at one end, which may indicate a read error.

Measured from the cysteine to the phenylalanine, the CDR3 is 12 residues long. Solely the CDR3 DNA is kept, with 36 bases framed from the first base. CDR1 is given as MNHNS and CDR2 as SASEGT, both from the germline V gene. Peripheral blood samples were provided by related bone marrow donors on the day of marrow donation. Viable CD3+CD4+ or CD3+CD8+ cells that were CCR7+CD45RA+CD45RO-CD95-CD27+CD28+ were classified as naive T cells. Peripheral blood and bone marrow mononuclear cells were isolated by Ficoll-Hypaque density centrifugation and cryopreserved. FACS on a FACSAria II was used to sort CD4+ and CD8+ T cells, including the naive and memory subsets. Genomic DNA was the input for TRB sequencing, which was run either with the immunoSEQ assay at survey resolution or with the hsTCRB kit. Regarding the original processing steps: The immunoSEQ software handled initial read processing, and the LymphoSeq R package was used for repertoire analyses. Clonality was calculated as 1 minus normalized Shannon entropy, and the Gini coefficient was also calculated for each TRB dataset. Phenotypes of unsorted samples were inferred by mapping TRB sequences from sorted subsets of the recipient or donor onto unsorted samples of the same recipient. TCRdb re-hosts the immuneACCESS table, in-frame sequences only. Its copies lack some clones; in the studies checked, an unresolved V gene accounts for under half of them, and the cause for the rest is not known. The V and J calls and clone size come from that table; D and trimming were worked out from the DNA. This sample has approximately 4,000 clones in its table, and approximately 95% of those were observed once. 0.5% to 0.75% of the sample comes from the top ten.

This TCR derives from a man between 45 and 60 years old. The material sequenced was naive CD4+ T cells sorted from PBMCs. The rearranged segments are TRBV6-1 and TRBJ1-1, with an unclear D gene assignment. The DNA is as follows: TGTGCCAGCAGTGAAGCCGCCAAGCCCCCCACTTTT. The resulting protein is CASSEAAKPPTF.